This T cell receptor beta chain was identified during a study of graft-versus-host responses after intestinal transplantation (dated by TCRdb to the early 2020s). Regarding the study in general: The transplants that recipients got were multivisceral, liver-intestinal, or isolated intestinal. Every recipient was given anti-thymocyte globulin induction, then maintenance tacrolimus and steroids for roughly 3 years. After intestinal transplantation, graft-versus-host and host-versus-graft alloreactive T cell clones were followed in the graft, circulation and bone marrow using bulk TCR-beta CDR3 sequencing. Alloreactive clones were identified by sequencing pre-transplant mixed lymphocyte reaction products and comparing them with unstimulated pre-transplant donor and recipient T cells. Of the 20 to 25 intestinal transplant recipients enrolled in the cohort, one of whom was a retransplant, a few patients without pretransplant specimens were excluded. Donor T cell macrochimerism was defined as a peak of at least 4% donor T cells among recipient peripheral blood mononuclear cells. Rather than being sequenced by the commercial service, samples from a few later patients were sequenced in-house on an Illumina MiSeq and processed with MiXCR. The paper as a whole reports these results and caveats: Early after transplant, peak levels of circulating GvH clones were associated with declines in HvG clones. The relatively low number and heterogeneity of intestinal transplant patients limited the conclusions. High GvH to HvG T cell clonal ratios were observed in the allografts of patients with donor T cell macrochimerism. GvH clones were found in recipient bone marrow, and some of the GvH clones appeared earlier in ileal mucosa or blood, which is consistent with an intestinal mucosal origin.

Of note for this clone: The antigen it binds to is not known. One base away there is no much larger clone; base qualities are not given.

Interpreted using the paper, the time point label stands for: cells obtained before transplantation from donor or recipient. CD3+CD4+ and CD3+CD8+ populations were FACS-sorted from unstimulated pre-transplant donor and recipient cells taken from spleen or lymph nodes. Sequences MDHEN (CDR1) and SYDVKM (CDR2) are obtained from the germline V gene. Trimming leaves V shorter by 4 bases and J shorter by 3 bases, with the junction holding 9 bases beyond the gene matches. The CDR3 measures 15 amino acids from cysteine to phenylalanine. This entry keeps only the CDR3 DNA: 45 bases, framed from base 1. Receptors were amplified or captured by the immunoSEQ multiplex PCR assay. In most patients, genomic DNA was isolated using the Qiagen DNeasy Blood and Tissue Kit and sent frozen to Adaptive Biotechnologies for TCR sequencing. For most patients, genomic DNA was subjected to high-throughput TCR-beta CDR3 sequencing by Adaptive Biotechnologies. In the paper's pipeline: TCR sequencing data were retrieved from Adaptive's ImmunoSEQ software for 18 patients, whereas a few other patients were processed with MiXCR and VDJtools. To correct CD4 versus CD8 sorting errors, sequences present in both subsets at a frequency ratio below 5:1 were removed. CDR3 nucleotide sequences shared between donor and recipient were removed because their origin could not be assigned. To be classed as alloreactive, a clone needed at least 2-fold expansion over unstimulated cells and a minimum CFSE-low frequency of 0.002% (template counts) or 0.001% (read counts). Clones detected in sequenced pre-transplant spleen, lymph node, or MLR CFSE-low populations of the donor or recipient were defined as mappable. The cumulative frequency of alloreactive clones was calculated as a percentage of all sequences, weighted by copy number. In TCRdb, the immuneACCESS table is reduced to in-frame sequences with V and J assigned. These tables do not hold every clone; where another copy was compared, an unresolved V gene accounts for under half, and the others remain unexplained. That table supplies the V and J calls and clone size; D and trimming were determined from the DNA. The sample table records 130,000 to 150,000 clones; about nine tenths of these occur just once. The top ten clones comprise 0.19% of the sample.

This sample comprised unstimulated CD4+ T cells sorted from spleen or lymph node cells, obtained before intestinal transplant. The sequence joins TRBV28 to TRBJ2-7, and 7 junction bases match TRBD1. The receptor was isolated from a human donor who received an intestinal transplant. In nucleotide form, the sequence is TGTGCCAGCAGTTACCCCAGGGGGTCTAACTACGAGCAGTACTTC. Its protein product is CASSYPRGSNYEQYF.